This T cell receptor beta chain was found in a study of T cell clones after liver transplantation. Looked up from germline, CDR1 is KGHSH and CDR2 is LQKENI. The CDR3 length is 15 residues. The germline V and J ends were trimmed by 3 bases and 0 bases, with 11 bases remaining between them. Data came from immunoSEQ multiplex PCR; TCRdb stores just in-frame clones and leaves some out. The data contain 80,000 or so clones, nearly 85% of them singletons. This material consisted of CD4+ T cells from blood, taken 46 months after liver transplant. The V and J genes are TRBV18 and TRBJ1-2; D possibly corresponds to TRBD1 (5 bases). This clonotype was sampled from a human patient who received a liver transplant. T cells may partly derive from the graft donor. Written as DNA, the CDR3 is TGTGCCAGCTCACCGACAGCCTCGACTAACTATGGCTACACCTTC. Translating gives CASSPTASTNYGYTF. Drawing the rest from reference TRBV18 and TRBJ1-2, the complete variable domain is NAGVMQNPRHLVRRRGQEARLRCSPMKGHSHVYWYRQLPEEGLKFMVYLQKENIIDESGMPKERFSAEFPKEGPSILRIQQVVRGDSAAYFCASSPTASTNYGYTFGSGTRLTVV.